This TCR beta chain came from a study of a mutant IDH1 vaccine in newly diagnosed glioma. Study in general: Across weeks 1, 3, 5, 7, 11, 15, 19 and 23, patients received a vaccination each time, eight in all. Treated patients had a mean age of approximately 40 years and an approximately 62% male, 37.5% female split.

The time point denotes: week 11, during vaccination. All doses held 300 ug of mutant IDH1 20-mer peptide, with topical imiquimod. New WHO grade 3 or 4 astrocytomas that were IDH1-mutant and ATRX-lost occurred in the donors. V gave up 1 base and J gave up 0 bases; unmatched junction bases: 6. The germline V gene encodes CDR1 SEHNR and CDR2 FQNEAQ (reference sequence). CDR3 length: 16 residues. The protocol was immunoSEQ multiplex PCR, while the TCRdb copy is restricted to in-frame clones and leaves out a portion. Of tens of thousands of clones in the sample, about 81% are singletons; the top ten hold 8.5% to 9.5%. Details on this clone: The antigen is undetermined.

The receptor's source is a woman between 50 and 59 years old with glioma. Sample: PBMCs, taken from a glioma patient whose treatment included an IDH1 peptide vaccine. The genes are TRBV7-9 and TRBJ2-7; 7 positions agree with TRBD1. CDR3 DNA sequence: TGTGCCAGCAGCTTAGAGGCGACAGGGTCCTCCTACGAGCAGTACTTC. Translation gives CASSLEATGSSYEQYF.